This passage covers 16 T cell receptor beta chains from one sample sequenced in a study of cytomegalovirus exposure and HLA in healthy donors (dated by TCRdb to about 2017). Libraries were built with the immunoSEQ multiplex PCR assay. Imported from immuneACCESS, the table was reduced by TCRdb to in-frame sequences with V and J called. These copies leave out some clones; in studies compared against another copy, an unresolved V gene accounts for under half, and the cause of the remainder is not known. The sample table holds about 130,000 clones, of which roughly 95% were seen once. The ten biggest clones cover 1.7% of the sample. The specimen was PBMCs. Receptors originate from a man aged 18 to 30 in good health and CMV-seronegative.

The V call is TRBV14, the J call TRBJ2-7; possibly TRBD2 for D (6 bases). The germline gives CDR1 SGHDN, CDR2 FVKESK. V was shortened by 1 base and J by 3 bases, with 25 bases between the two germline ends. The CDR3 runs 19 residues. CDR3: CASSQGGGFGVSLYYEQYF. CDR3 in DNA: TGTGCCAGCAGCCAAGGGGGAGGTTTCGGGGTCTCCCTTTACTACGAGCAGTACTTC.

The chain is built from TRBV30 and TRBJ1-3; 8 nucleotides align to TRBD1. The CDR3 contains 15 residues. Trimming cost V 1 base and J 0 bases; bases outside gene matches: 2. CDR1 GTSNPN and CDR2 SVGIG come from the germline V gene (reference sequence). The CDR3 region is CAWSAGTGSGNTIYF. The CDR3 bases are TGTGCCTGGAGTGCGGGGACAGGCTCTGGAAACACCATATATTTT.

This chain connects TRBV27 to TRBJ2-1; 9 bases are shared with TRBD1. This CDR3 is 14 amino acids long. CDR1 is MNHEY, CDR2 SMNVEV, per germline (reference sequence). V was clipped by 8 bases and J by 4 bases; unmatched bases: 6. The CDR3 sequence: CASEETGGYNEQFF. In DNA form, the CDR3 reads TGTGCCAGCGAGGAGACAGGGGGTTACAATGAGCAGTTCTTC.

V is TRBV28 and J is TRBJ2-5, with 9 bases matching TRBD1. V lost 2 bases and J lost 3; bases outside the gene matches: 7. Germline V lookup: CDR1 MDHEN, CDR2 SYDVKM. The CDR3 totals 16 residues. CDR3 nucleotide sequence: TGTGCCAGCAGTTTACCCCCGGGACAGGGAAAAGAGACCCAGTACTTC. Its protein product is CASSLPPGQGKETQYF.

The CDR3 sequence is CSVIDRAEAFF. The CDR3 DNA follows: TGCAGCGTTATAGACAGGGCTGAAGCTTTCTTT. This rearrangement joins TRBV29-1 to TRBJ1-1; TRBD1 agrees at 7 bases. There are 11 residues in the CDR3. The V and J ends lost 5 bases and 6 bases, in that order; junction bases with no gene match: 3. Germline CDR1 SQVTM, CDR2 ANQGSEA.

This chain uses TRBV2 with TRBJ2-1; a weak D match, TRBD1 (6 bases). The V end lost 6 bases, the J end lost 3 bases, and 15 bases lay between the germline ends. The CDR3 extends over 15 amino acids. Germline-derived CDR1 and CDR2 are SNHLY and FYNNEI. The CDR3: CASSPTGGIYNEQFF. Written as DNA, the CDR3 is TGTGCCAGCAGCCCGACAGGTGGGATCTACAATGAGCAGTTCTTC.

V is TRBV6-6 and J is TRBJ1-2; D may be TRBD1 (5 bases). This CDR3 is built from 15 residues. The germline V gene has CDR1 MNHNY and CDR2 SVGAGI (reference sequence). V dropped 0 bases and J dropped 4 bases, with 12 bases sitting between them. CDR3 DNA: TGTGCCAGCAGTTACTCAGCGGGGGGTACCTATGGCTACACCTTC. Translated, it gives CASSYSAGGTYGYTF.

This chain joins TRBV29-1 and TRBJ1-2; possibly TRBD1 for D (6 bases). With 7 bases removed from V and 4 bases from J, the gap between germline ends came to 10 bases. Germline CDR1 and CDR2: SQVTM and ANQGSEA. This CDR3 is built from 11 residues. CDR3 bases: TGCAGCGCCTTACAGGGCTATGGCTACACCTTC. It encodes CSALQGYGYTF. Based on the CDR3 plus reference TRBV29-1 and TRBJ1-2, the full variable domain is SAVISQKPSRDICQRGTSLTIQCQVDSQVTMMFWYRQQPGQSLTLIATANQGSEATYESGFVIDKFPISRPNLTFSTLTVSNMSPEDSSIYLCSALQGYGYTFGSGTRLTVV.

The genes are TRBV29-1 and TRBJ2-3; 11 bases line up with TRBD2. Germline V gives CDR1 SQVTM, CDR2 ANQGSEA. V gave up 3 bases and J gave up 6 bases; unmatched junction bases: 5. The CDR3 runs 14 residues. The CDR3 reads CSVDTSGSGDTQYF. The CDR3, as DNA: TGCAGCGTTGATACTAGCGGGAGTGGGGATACGCAGTATTTT.

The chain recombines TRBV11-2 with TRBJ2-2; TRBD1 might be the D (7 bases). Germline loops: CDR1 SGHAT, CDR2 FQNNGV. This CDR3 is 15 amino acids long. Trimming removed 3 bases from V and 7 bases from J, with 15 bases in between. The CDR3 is CASSFNRGGGGELFF. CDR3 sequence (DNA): TGTGCCAGCAGCTTTAACAGGGGAGGTGGCGGGGAGCTGTTTTTT.

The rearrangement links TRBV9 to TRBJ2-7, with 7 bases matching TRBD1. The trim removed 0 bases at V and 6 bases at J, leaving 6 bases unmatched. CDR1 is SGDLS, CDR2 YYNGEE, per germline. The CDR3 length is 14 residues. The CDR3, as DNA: TGTGCCAGCAGCGTAGGCGACTCAGGGGGCGAGCAGTACTTC. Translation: CASSVGDSGGEQYF.

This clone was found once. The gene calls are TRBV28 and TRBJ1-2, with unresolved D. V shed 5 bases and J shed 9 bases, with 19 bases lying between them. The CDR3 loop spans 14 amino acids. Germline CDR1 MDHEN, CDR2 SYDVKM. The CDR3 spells CASSPPDNPGRYTF. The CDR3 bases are TGTGCCAGCAGTCCCCCCGACAATCCTGGGCGCTACACCTTC.

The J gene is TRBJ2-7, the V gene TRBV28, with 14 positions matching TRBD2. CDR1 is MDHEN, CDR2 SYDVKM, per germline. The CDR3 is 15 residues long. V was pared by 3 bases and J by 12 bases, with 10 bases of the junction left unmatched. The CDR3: CASSFVGTSGSAGYF. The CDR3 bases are TGTGCCAGCAGTTTTGTGGGGACTAGCGGGAGTGCGGGGTACTTC.

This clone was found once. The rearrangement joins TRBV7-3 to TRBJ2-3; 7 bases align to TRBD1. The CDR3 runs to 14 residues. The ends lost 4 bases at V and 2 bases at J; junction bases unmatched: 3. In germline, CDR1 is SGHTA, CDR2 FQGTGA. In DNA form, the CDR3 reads TGTGCCAGCAGCTCCGAGGGGGCCACAGATACGCAGTATTTT. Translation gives CASSSEGATDTQYF.

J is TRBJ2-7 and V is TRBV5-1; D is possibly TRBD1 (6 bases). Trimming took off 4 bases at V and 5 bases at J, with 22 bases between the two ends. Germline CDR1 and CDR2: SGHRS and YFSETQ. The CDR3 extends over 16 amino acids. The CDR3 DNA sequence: TGCGCCAGCAGCCAGCGGACAGATCATTTTGGTGACGAGCAGTACTTC. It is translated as CASSQRTDHFGDEQYF.

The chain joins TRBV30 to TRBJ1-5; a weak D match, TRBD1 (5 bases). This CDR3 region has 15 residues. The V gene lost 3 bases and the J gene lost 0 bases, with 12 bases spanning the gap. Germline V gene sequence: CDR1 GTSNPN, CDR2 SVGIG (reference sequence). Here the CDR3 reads CAWSTGHDSNQPQHF. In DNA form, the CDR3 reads TGTGCCTGGAGCACTGGACACGATAGCAATCAGCCCCAGCATTTT.